Detailed here is one TCR beta chain. Its antigen is currently unknown. These data belong to a study of tumor-infiltrating lymphocytes in primary liver carcinoma. Across the study: Ages ranged from 30 to 69, with HCC or mixed HCC-cholangiocarcinoma.

From roughly 0.5 ug total RNA, TCR beta cDNA was generated with a primer in the constant region. Three nested multiplex PCR rounds of slightly modified ARM-PCR generated TCR beta libraries. Two initial PCR rounds of roughly 10 cycles each paired TRBV1-TRBV30 forward primers with a C-beta reverse primer. MiXCR was run by TCRdb on the multiplex PCR reads, yielding one entry per CDR3 protein. The sample shows 100,000 to 120,000 distinct CDR3 sequences, approximately 78% of them seen only once. Overall study findings and caveats: Tumor region pairs showed greater overlap than either tumor-adjacent or tumor-blood pairs did.

Germline V lookup: CDR1 MNHEY, CDR2 SVGAGI. The CDR3 spans 15 residues. With V trimmed by 7 bases and J by 3 bases, 8 bases remained unmatched. DNA and RNA were both co-extracted from 20-30 mg of bulk tissue that had not been sorted. Sequenced material: liver tumor tissue from sampling region 3. Regarding subset: tumor region T3, left-lateral pole. This rearrangement joins TRBV6-5 to TRBJ2-5; TRBD1 matches at 10 bases. The receptor was isolated from a man aged 35-49 years with primary liver carcinoma and hepatitis B virus infection. CDR3 bases: TGTGCCAGCATCGGGACAGGGGCAGTTGAAGAGACCCAGTACTTC. This gives the protein CASIGTGAVEETQYF.